The 19 T cell receptor beta chains below all came from one sample that was sequenced in a study of blood T cell repertoires in COVID-19. Assay: immunoSEQ multiplex PCR; the TCRdb copy retains only in-frame clones and omits some. There are some 260,000 clones in the sample; around nine tenths occur only once, and around 1.5% lies in the top ten. Sequencing was done on a sample of peripheral blood. The receptors derive from an elderly man with acute or convalescent COVID-19.

With respect to this clone: Additional DNA sequences in this sample encode the identical CDR3. The chain carries TRBV7-9 and TRBJ1-3; 10 bases agree with TRBD1. V gave up 5 bases and J gave up 4 bases; unmatched junction bases: 5. The CDR3 has 15 amino acids. Germline loops: CDR1 SEHNR, CDR2 FQNEAQ (reference sequence). The CDR3 DNA follows: TGTGCCAGCAGCCCCGGGACAGGGGTCGGAAACACCATATATTTT. Its protein product is CASSPGTGVGNTIYF.

This chain connects TRBV27 to TRBJ2-5; D unclear. Trimming pared 5 bases from V and 2 bases from J, leaving 15 bases between. CDR1 and CDR2 (germline): MNHEY, SMNVEV (reference sequence). This CDR3 region has 15 residues. CDR3 sequence: CASSRWVGGQETQYF. The CDR3 DNA sequence: TGTGCCAGCAGTAGGTGGGTTGGCGGTCAAGAGACCCAGTACTTC.

V is TRBV7-2 and J is TRBJ1-2; TRBD1 might be the D (6 bases). V was pared by 7 bases and J by 6 bases, with 12 bases between. Per germline, CDR1 SGHTA and CDR2 FQGNSA. This CDR3 has 12 residues. The CDR3, as DNA: TGTGCCAGCACCGTACAGGGAGATGGCTACACCTTC. Amino acid sequence: CASTVQGDGYTF.

The chain is built from TRBV7-2 and TRBJ2-3; D is unclear. The CDR3 covers 14 residues. The V end lost 1 base, the J end lost 2 bases, and 7 bases lay between the germline ends. Germline values: CDR1 SGHTA, CDR2 FQGNSA. The CDR3 bases are TGTGCCAGCAGCTTAGTACCGGTCACAGATACGCAGTATTTT. Encoded protein: CASSLVPVTDTQYF.

The chain employs TRBV10-3 and TRBJ2-3; D possibly corresponds to TRBD1 (5 bases). CDR1 is ENHRY, CDR2 SYGVKD, per germline. Deletions cut 6 bases from V and 2 bases from J, with 9 bases between. The CDR3 has 13 residues. The CDR3 region has the DNA TGTGCCATCAGGAGGACATACACAGATACGCAGTATTTT. Its translation is CAIRRTYTDTQYF.

V usage is TRBV15 and J usage is TRBJ2-3, with D possibly matching TRBD2 (6 bases). From germline, CDR1 is LNHNV and CDR2 YYDKDF (reference sequence). The CDR3 loop spans 12 amino acids. V was clipped by 5 bases and J by 9 bases, with 12 bases between them. CDR3 bases: TGTGCCACCAGCCAAGGGACTTTGACGCAGTATTTT. Protein sequence: CATSQGTLTQYF.

This sequence joins TRBV7-2 and TRBJ2-5; 8 bases are a match to TRBD2. Germline V gives CDR1 SGHTA, CDR2 FQGNSA. This CDR3 has 14 residues. The V and J ends lost 5 bases and 2 bases, in that order; junction bases with no gene match: 4. The CDR3 DNA is TGTGCCAGCAGCGTTAGCGGGACACAAGAGACCCAGTACTTC. Translated, it gives CASSVSGTQETQYF.

The chain has TRBV6-6 and TRBJ2-5, with a tentative D call TRBD1 (6 bases). In germline, CDR1 is MNHNY, CDR2 SVGAGI (reference sequence). Trimming took 7 bases from V and 5 from J, leaving 14 bases between them. This CDR3 is built from 13 residues. The CDR3 DNA sequence: TGTGCCAGCATTAAACAGGGAAGGGAGACCCAGTACTTC. It codes for CASIKQGRETQYF.

CDR3 nucleotides: TGTGCCAGCAGCCAAAGGGGGACAATCTATGGCTACACCTTC. Its translation is CASSQRGTIYGYTF. The V gene is TRBV3-1 (or the pseudogene TRBV3-2), the J gene TRBJ1-2; the D gene is possibly TRBD1 (6 bases). Trimming took 2 bases from V and 4 from J, leaving 11 bases between them. The CDR3 spans 14 residues. CDR1 and CDR2 (germline): LGHDT, YNNKEL (reference sequence).

The chain links TRBV4-3 to TRBJ2-7; 9 bases are a match to TRBD2. V trimming: 1 base; J trimming: 2 bases; junction bases outside the gene matches: 6. The CDR3 runs 16 residues. Germline V gene sequence: CDR1 LGHNA, CDR2 YSLEER. CDR3 bases: TGCGCCAGCAGCCAAGGTATTGCGGGAGGGCCCTACGAGCAGTACTTC. Amino acids: CASSQGIAGGPYEQYF.

For the CDR3, the DNA is TGTGCCAGCAGTTACGACAGGGTTAATTCACCCCTCCACTTT. Encoded protein: CASSYDRVNSPLHF. The chain recombines TRBV6-5 with TRBJ1-6; 7 bases map to TRBD1. CDR1 MNHEY and CDR2 SVGAGI come from the germline V gene. Trimming cost V 2 bases and J 6 bases; bases outside gene matches: 1. There are 14 residues in the CDR3.

This chain connects TRBV6-5 to TRBJ2-5; D possibly corresponds to TRBD1 (6 bases). V lost 6 bases and J lost 2, with 10 bases in between. This CDR3 has 13 amino acids. Germline CDR1 is MNHEY and CDR2 is SVGAGI. Here the CDR3 DNA reads TGTGCCAGCAGGTGGGGGCGGCAAGAGACCCAGTACTTC. Protein sequence: CASRWGRQETQYF.

This chain joins TRBV5-1 and TRBJ1-2; D gene ambiguous. Trimming took off 0 bases at V and 1 base at J, with 16 bases between the two ends. From germline, CDR1 is SGHRS and CDR2 YFSETQ. This CDR3 spans 17 amino acids. The DNA of the CDR3 is TGCGCCAGCAGCTTGGGCCTCGTAGTGACTCTTAACTATGGCTACACCTTC. Protein product: CASSLGLVVTLNYGYTF.

This chain links TRBV28 with TRBJ2-5, with TRBD2 identical over 15 bases. CDR3 length: 21 residues. Per germline, CDR1 MDHEN and CDR2 SYDVKM. J gave up 4 bases and V 0 bases, and 15 bases lay outside the gene matches. CDR3 coding DNA: TGTGCCAGCAGTTTATGGGGACTAGCGGGAGGCAAAAACACTCAGGGAGAGACCCAGTACTTC. Its protein is CASSLWGLAGGKNTQGETQYF.

This rearrangement joins TRBV18 to TRBJ1-1; TRBD1 aligns across 7 bases. This CDR3 has 14 residues. Germline loops: CDR1 KGHSH, CDR2 LQKENI. The V and J ends lost 3 bases and 1 base, in that order; junction bases with no gene match: 2. The DNA of the CDR3 is TGTGCCAGCTCACCCGGACAGGCGAACACTGAAGCTTTCTTT. Protein sequence: CASSPGQANTEAFF.

The chain uses TRBV19 and TRBJ1-6; perhaps TRBD1 as D (5 bases). The V end was cut by 3 bases, the J end by 10 bases, with 16 bases between. The CDR3 runs to 15 residues. Germline CDR1 is LNHDA and CDR2 is SQIVND (reference sequence). The CDR3 loop reads CASSIEARARSPLHF. In nucleotides, the CDR3 is TGTGCCAGTAGTATTGAGGCCAGGGCGAGGTCACCCCTCCACTTT.

V and J are TRBV3-1 (or the pseudogene TRBV3-2) and TRBJ2-2; TRBD2 matches at 7 bases. The germline gives CDR1 LGHDT, CDR2 YNNKEL (reference sequence). V trimming: 4 bases; J trimming: 3 bases; junction bases outside the gene matches: 5. The CDR3 consists of 15 residues. Here the CDR3 reads CASSPSGTYTGELFF. The CDR3 nucleotides read TGTGCCAGCAGCCCTAGCGGAACCTACACCGGGGAGCTGTTTTTT.

This clone was counted only a few times. This rearrangement joins TRBV19 to TRBJ1-2, with D uncertain. Germline-derived CDR1 and CDR2 are LNHDA and SQIVND (reference sequence). The CDR3 has 14 residues. The V gene lost 10 bases and the J gene lost 4 bases, with 19 bases spanning the gap. The CDR3 coding sequence is TGTGCCACCTCTCCAGGTGAGGAGGGCTATGGCTACACCTTC. Translating it yields CATSPGEEGYGYTF.

The chain is built from TRBV2 and TRBJ1-5; 9 nucleotides line up with TRBD1. Trimming cost V 6 bases and J 6 bases; bases outside gene matches: 6. Germline CDR1 reads SNHLY; CDR2 reads FYNNEI. This CDR3 comprises 14 residues. CDR3 DNA: TGTGCCAGCAGCCGGGGACAGGGAGGTCAGCCCCAGCATTTT. Its translation is CASSRGQGGQPQHF.